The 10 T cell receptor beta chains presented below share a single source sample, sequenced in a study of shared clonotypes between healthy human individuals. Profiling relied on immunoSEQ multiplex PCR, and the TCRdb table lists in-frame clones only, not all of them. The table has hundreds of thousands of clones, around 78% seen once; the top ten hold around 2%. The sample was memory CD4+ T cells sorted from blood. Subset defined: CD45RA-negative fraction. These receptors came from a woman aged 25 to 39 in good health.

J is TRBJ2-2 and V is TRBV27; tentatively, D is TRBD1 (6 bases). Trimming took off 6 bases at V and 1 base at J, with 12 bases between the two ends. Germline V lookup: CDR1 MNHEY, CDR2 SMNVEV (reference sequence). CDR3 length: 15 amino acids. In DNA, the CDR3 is TGTGCCAGCAGGCCGACAGGCGTGAACACCGGGGAGCTGTTTTTT. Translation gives CASRPTGVNTGELFF.

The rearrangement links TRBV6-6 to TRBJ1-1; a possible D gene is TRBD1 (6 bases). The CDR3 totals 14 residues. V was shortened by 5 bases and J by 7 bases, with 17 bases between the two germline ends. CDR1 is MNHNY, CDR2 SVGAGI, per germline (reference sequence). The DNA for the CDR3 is TGTGCCAGCAGTCCCGGGGGCCAGCTGGGTGAAGCTTTCTTT. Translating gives CASSPGGQLGEAFF.

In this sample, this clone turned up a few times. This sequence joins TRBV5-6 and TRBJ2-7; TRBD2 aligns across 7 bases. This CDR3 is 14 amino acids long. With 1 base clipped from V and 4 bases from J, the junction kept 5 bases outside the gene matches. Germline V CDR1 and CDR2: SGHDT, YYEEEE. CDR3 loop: CASSLLRGGYEQYF. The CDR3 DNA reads TGTGCCAGCAGCTTGCTGAGGGGAGGGTACGAGCAGTACTTC.

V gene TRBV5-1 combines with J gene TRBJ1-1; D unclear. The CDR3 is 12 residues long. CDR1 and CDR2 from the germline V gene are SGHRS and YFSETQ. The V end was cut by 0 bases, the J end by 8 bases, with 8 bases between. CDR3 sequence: CASSLDFAEAFF. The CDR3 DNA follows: TGCGCCAGCAGCTTGGATTTTGCGGAAGCTTTCTTT.

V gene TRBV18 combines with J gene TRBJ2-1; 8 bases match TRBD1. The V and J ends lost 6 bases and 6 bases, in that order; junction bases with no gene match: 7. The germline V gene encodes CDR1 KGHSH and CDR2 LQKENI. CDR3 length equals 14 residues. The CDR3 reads CASSPRTGRNEQFF. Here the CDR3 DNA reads TGTGCCAGCTCCCCCAGGACAGGGCGCAATGAGCAGTTCTTC.

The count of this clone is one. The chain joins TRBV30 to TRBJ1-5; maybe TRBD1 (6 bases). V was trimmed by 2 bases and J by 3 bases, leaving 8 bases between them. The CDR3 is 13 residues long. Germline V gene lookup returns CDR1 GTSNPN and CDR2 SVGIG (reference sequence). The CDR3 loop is CAWSRTVNQPQHF. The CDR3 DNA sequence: TGTGCCTGGAGTCGGACAGTCAATCAGCCCCAGCATTTT.

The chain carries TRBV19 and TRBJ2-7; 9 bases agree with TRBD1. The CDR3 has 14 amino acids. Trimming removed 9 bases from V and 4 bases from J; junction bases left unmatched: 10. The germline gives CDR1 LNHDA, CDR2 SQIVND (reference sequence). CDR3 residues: CASTPGQGPYEQYF. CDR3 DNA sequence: TGTGCCAGCACACCGGGACAGGGACCATACGAGCAGTACTTC. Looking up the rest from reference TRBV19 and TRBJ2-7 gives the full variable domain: DGGITQSPKYLFRKEGQNVTLSCEQNLNHDAMYWYRQDPGQGLRLIYYSQIVNDFQKGDIAEGYSVSREKKESFPLTVTSAQKNPTAFYLCASTPGQGPYEQYFGPGTRLTVT.

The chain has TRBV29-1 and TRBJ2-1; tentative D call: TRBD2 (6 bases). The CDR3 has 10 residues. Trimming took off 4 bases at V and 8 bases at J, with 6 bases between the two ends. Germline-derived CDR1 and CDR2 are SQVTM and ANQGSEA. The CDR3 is CSVGDYEQFF. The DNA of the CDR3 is TGCAGCGTTGGGGACTATGAGCAGTTCTTC.

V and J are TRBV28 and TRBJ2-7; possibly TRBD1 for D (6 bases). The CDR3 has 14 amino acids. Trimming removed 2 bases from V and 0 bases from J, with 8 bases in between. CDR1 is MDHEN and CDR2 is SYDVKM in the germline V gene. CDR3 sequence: CASSLKGVSYEQYF. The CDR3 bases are TGTGCCAGCAGTTTAAAGGGGGTCTCCTACGAGCAGTACTTC.

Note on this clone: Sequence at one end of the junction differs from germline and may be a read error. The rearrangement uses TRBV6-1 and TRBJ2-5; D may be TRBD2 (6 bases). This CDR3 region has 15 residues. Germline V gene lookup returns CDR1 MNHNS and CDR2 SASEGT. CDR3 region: CASSEAGGGQEAQYF. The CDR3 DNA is TGTGCCAGCAGTGAAGCGGGAGGAGGACAAGAGGCCCAGTACTTC.